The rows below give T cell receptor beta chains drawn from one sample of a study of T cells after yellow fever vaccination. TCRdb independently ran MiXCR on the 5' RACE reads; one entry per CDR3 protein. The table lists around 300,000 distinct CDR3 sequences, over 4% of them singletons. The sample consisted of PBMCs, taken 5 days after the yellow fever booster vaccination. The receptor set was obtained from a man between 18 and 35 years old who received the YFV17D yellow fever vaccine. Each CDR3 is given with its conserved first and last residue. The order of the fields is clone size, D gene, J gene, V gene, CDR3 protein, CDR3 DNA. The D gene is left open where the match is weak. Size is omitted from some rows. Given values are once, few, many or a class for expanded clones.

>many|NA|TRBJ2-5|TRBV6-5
CASSYEGYQETQYF
TGTGCCAGCAGTTATGAGGGCTATCAAGAGACCCAGTACTTC
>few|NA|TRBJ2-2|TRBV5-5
CASSGGGPGTGELFF
TGTGCCAGCAGCGGCGGGGGCCCAGGCACCGGGGAGCTGTTTTTT
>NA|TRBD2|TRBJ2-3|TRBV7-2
CASSSRGIPDTQYF
TGTGCCAGCAGCTCGCGGGGGATCCCAGATACGCAGTATTTT
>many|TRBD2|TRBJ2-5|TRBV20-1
CSASQLARETQYF
TGCAGTGCTTCACAACTAGCGCGGGAGACCCAGTACTTC
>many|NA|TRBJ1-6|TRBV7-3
CASRRSGNSPLHF
TGTGCCAGCAGGCGCAGTGGGAATTCACCCCTCCACTTT
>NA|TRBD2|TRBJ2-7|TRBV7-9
CASSPSRRGGTSSQYF
TGTGCCAGCAGCCCTTCGCGACGGGGGGGAACCTCATCGCAGTACTTC
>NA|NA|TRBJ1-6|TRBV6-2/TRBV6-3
CASSRGRTNSPLHF
TGTGCCAGCAGTAGAGGACGGACGAATTCACCCCTCCACTTT
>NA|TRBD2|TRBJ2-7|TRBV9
CASSVRTSGEQYF
TGTGCCAGCAGCGTCCGGACTAGCGGCGAGCAGTACTTC
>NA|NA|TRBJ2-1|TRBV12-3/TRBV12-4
CASSLISYYNEQFF
TGTGCCAGCAGTTTAATCAGTTACTACAATGAGCAGTTCTTC
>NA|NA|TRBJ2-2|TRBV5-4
CASSLVGDDGELFF
TGTGCCAGCAGCTTGGTAGGGGACGACGGGGAGCTGTTTTTT
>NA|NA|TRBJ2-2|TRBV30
CAWSGLVGGELFF
TGTGCCTGGAGCGGACTCGTCGGCGGGGAGCTGTTTTTT
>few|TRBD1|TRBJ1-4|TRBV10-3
CATTGDRNEKLFF
TGTGCCACAACCGGGGACAGAAATGAAAAACTGTTTTTT
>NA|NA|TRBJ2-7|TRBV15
CATSRDKGSYEQYF
TGTGCCACCAGCAGAGATAAGGGTTCCTACGAGCAGTACTTC
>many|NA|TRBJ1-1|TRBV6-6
CASSYPEGGVRNTEAFF
TGTGCCAGCAGTTACCCGGAGGGGGGGGTAAGGAACACTGAAGCTTTCTTT
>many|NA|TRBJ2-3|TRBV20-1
CSAPRQSSTDTQYF
TGCAGTGCCCCTAGACAGAGCTCCACAGATACGCAGTATTTT
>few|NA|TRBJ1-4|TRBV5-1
CASSLVGPNEKLFF
TGCGCCAGCAGCTTGGTGGGCCCCAATGAAAAACTGTTTTTT
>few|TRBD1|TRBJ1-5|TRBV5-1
CASSLGAGGYGQPQHF
TGCGCCAGCAGCTTGGGGGCAGGGGGCTATGGGCAGCCCCAGCATTTT
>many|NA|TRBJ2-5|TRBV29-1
CSVEIVSEKRGTQYF
TGCAGCGTTGAAATAGTTTCGGAAAAGAGGGGGACCCAGTACTTC
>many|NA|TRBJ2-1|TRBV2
CASSEEVYNEQFF
TGTGCCAGCAGTGAAGAGGTTTACAATGAGCAGTTCTTC
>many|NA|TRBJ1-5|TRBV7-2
CASSSPSGTRNQPQHF
TGTGCCAGCAGCTCGCCATCAGGGACACGCAATCAGCCCCAGCATTTT
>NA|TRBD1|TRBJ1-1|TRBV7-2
CASSRLISRTGTEAFF
TGTGCCAGCAGCCGACTCATCTCCCGGACAGGCACTGAAGCTTTCTTT
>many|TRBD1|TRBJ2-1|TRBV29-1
CSVETGENYNEQFF
TGCAGCGTTGAGACAGGGGAAAACTACAATGAGCAGTTCTTC
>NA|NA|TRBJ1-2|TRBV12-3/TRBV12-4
CASSRYGYTF
TGTGCCAGCAGCCGGTATGGCTACACCTTC
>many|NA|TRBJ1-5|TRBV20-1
CSASAQLLSNQPQHF
TGCAGTGCTAGTGCGCAACTCCTTAGCAATCAGCCCCAGCATTTT
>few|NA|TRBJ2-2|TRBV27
CASSIVGHFNTGELFF
TGTGCCAGCAGTATCGTTGGGCATTTTAACACCGGGGAGCTGTTTTTT
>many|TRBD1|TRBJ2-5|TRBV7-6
CASSRTGFQETQYF
TGTGCCAGCAGCCGGACAGGGTTTCAAGAGACCCAGTACTTC
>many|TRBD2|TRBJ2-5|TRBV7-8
CASSPRLAGWQETQYF
TGTGCCAGCAGCCCCCGACTAGCGGGGTGGCAAGAGACCCAGTACTTC
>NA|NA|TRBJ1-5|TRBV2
CASSPDSFHQPQHF
TGTGCCAGCAGCCCGGACAGCTTTCATCAGCCCCAGCATTTT
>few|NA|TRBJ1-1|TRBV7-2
CASSLAVPMNTEAFF
TGTGCCAGCAGCTTAGCCGTGCCGATGAACACTGAAGCTTTCTTT
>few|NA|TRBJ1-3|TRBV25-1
CASRGFGNTIYF
TGTGCCAGCAGGGGGTTCGGAAACACCATATATTTT
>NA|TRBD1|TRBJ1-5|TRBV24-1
CATSDWTGDQPQHF
TGTGCCACCAGTGATTGGACAGGGGATCAGCCCCAGCATTTT
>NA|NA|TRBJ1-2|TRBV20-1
CSARLAAGMDYGYTF
TGCAGTGCTAGGTTGGCGGCAGGGATGGACTATGGCTACACCTTC
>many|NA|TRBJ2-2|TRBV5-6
CASSPMSRGKTGELFF
TGTGCCAGCAGCCCTATGAGTCGGGGGAAGACCGGGGAGCTGTTTTTT
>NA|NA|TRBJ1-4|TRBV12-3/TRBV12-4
CASSFSGQSFVGEKLFF
TGTGCCAGCAGTTTTTCGGGACAATCCTTTGTAGGTGAAAAACTGTTTTTT
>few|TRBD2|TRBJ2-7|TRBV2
CASSVERGGRYEQYF
TGTGCCAGCAGTGTTGAGCGGGGGGGCCGCTACGAGCAGTACTTC
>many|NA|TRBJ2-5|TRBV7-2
CASSNRSPGRQETQYF
TGTGCCAGCAGCAACCGGTCGCCAGGGCGACAAGAGACCCAGTACTTC
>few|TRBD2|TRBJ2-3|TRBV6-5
CASSYSSSGAPGTQYF
TGTGCCAGCAGTTATTCCTCTAGCGGGGCCCCGGGTACGCAGTATTTT
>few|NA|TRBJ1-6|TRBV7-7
CASSFDGNSPLHF
TGTGCCAGCAGCTTTGACGGGAATTCACCCCTCCACTTT
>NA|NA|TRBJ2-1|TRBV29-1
CSVEGGFESSYNEQFF
TGCAGCGTTGAAGGGGGGTTTGAAAGCTCCTACAATGAGCAGTTCTTC
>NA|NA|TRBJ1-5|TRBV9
CASSAESGDQPQHF
TGTGCCAGCAGCGCCGAGAGCGGGGATCAGCCCCAGCATTTT
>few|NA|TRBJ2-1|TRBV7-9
CASSLRGSDKRSYNEQFF
TGTGCCAGCAGCTTACGCGGAAGTGATAAACGCTCCTACAATGAGCAGTTCTTC
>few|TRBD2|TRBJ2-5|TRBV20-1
CSARVPTSPPQETQYF
TGCAGTGCTAGAGTGCCGACTAGCCCCCCACAAGAGACCCAGTACTTC
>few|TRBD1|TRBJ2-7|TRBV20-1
CSASLGTGVFSPYEQYF
TGCAGTGCTAGCCTGGGGACAGGGGTATTCTCTCCGTACGAGCAGTACTTC
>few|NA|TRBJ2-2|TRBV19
CASSTNGELFF
TGTGCCAGTAGTACTAACGGGGAGCTGTTTTTT
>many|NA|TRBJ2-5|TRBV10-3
CAISESGRQIETQYF
TGTGCCATCAGTGAGTCGGGCCGACAAATAGAGACCCAGTACTTC
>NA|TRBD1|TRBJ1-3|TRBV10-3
CAISEQGAGNTIYF
TGTGCCATCAGTGAACAGGGGGCTGGAAACACCATATATTTT
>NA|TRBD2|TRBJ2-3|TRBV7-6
CASSATGGAGDTQYF
TGTGCCAGCAGCGCAACCGGGGGGGCCGGAGATACGCAGTATTTT
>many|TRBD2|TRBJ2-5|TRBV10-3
CAISPGALAGGEETQYF
TGTGCCATCAGTCCAGGAGCTTTAGCGGGGGGCGAAGAGACCCAGTACTTC
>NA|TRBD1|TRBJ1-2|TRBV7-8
CASSLGDRGPGYTF
TGTGCCAGCAGCTTAGGGGACAGGGGGCCTGGCTACACCTTC
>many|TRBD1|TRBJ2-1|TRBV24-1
CATSDFRDRVGNEQFF
TGTGCCACCAGTGATTTCCGGGACAGGGTCGGCAATGAGCAGTTCTTC
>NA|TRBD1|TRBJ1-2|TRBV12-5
CASGNSQQGRYNYGYTF
TGTGCTAGTGGTAACTCACAACAGGGGCGATATAACTATGGCTACACCTTC
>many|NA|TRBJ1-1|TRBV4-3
CASSQGPAAAEAFF
TGCGCCAGCAGCCAGGGCCCAGCGGCGGCTGAAGCTTTCTTT
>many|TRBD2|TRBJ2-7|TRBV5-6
CASCPTSGSFYEQYF
TGTGCCAGCTGCCCAACTAGCGGGAGCTTCTACGAGCAGTACTTC
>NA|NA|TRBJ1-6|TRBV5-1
CASSLDTTPSPLHF
TGCGCCAGCAGCTTGGACACTACGCCTTCACCCCTCCACTTT
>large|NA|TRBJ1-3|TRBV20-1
CSARGNTIYF
TGCAGTGCTCGTGGAAACACCATATATTTT
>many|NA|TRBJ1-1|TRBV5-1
CASSLADTEAFF
TGCGCCAGCAGCTTGGCAGACACTGAAGCTTTCTTT
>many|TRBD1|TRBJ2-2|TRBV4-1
CASSQVQGAHGELFF
TGCGCCAGCAGCCAAGTACAGGGGGCCCACGGGGAGCTGTTTTTT